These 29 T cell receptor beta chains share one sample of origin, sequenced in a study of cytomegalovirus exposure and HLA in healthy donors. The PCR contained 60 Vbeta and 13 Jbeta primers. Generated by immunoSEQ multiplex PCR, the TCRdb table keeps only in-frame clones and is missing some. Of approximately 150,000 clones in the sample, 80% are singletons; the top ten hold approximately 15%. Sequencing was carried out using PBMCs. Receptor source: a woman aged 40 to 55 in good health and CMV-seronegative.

For the CDR3, the DNA is TGTGCCAGCAGCCCCCTACTAGCGGGACAAGAGACCCAGTACTTC. This codes for CASSPLLAGQETQYF. The gene calls are TRBV14 and TRBJ2-5, with 10 bases that match TRBD2. This CDR3 contains 15 residues. The V segment lost 4 bases and the J segment 2 bases; nucleotides outside the gene matches: 4. The germline CDR1 and CDR2 sequences are SGHDN and FVKESK. The full variable domain, its missing parts supplied by reference TRBV14 and TRBJ2-5, is EAGVTQFPSHSVIEKGQTVTLRCDPISGHDNLYWYRRVMGKEIKFLLHFVKESKQDESGMPNNRFLAERTGGTYSTLKVQPAELEDSGVYFCASSPLLAGQETQYFGPGTRLLVL.

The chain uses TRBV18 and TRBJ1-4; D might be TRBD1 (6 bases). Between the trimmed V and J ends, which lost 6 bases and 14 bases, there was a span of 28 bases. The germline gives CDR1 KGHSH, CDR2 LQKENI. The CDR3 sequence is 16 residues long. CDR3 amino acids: CASSQNQGPEFLGLFF. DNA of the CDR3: TGTGCCAGCTCCCAAAACCAGGGGCCAGAATTCCTGGGTCTGTTTTTT.

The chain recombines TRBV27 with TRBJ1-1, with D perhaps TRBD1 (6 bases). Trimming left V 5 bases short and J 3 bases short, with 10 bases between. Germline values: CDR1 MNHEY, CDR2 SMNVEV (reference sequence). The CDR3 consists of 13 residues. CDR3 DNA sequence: TGTGCCAGCAGTCCAGGACAGTACACTGAAGCTTTCTTT. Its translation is CASSPGQYTEAFF.

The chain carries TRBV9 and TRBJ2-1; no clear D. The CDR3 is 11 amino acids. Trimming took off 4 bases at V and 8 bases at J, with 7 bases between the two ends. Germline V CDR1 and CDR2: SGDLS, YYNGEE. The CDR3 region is CASSFPDEQFF. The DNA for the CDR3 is TGTGCCAGCAGCTTCCCGGATGAGCAGTTCTTC.

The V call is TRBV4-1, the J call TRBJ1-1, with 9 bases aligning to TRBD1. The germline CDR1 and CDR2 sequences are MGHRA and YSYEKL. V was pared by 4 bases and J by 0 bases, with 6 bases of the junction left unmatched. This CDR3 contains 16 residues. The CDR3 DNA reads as TGCGCCAGCAGCCCGGGGACAGGGTATATGAACACTGAAGCTTTCTTT. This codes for CASSPGTGYMNTEAFF.

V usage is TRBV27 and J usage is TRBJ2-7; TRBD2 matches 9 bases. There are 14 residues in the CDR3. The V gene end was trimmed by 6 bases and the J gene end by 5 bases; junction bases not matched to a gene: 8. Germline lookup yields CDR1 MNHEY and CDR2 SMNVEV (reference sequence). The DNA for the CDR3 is TGTGCCAGCAGAATTAGCGGGAGTTTCAACGAGCAGTACTTC. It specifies CASRISGSFNEQYF.

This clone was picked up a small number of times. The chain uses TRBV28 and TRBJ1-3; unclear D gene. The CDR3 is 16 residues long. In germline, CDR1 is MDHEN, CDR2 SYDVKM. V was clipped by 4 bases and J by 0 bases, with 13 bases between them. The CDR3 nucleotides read TGTGCCAGCAGTTCGGTACGGCGGCACTCTGGAAACACCATATATTTT. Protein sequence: CASSSVRRHSGNTIYF.

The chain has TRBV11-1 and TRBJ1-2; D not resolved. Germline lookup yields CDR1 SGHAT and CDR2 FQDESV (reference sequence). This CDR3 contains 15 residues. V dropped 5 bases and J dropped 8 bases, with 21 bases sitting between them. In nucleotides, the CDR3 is TGTGCCAGCAGCGAGCACCCCACTTCGGGGAACGGCTACACCTTC. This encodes CASSEHPTSGNGYTF.

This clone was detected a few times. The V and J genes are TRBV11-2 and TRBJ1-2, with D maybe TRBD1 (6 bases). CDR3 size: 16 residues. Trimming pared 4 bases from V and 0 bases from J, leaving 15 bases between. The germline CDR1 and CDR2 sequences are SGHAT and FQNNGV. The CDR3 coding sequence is TGTGCCAGCAGCTCACCTCGGACAGCTCCTAACTATGGCTACACCTTC. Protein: CASSSPRTAPNYGYTF.

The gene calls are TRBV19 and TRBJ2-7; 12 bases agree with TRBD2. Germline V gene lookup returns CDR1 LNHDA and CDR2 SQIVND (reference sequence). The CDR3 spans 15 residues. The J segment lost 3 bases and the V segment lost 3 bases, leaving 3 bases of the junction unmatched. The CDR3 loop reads CASSIGTSGFYEQYF. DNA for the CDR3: TGTGCCAGTAGTATTGGGACTAGCGGGTTCTACGAGCAGTACTTC.

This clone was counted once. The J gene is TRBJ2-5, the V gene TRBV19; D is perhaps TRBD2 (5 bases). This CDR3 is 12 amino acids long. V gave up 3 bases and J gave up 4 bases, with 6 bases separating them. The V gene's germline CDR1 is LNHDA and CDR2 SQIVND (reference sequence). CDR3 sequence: CASSIRGETQYF. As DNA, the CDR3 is TGTGCCAGTAGTATTCGGGGAGAGACCCAGTACTTC.

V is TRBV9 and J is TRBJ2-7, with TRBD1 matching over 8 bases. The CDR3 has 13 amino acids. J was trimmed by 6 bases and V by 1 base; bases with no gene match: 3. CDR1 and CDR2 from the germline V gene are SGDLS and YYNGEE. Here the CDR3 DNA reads TGTGCCAGCAGCGTACAGGGGGCGGCCGAGCAGTACTTC. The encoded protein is CASSVQGAAEQYF.

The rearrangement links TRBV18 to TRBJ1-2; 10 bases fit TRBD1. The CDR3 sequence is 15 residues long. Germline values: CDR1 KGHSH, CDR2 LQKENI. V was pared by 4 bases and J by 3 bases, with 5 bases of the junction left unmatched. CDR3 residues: CASSRGTGVDYGYTF. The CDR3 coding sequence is TGTGCCAGCTCACGAGGGACAGGGGTGGACTATGGCTACACCTTC.

In DNA, the CDR3 is TGTGCCAGCAGCTTAGGACAGGGGTTTGAAAAACTGTTTTTT. This codes for CASSLGQGFEKLFF. This chain connects TRBV7-2 to TRBJ1-4; 8 bases agree with TRBD1. The junction had 2 bases not matched to a gene; V was cut back by 1 base and J by 7 bases. This CDR3 has 14 amino acids. Germline-derived CDR1 and CDR2 are SGHTA and FQGNSA.

As DNA, the CDR3 is TGTGCCAGCAGCCCGCTCCTAACGCAAGAGACCCAGTACTTC. Residues: CASSPLLTQETQYF. The chain couples TRBV7-2 to TRBJ2-5; D gene unclear. There are 14 residues in the CDR3. Trimming took 5 bases from V and 2 from J, leaving 12 bases between them. The germline gives CDR1 SGHTA, CDR2 FQGNSA. Drawing the rest from reference TRBV7-2 and TRBJ2-5, the complete variable domain is GAGVSQSPSNKVTEKGKDVELRCDPISGHTALYWYRQSLGQGLEFLIYFQGNSAPDKSGLPSDRFSAERTGGSVSTLTIQRTQQEDSAVYLCASSPLLTQETQYFGPGTRLLVL.

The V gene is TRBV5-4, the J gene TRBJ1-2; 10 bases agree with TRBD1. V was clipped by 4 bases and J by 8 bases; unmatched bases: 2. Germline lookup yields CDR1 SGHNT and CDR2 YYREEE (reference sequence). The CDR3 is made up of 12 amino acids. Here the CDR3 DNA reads TGTGCCAGCAGCCCGACAGGGGGCGGCTACACCTTC. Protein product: CASSPTGGGYTF. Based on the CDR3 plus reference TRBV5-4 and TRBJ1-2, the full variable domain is ETGVTQSPTHLIKTRGQQVTLRCSSQSGHNTVSWYQQALGQGPQFIFQYYREEENGRGNFPPRFSGLQFPNYSSELNVNALELDDSALYLCASSPTGGGYTFGSGTRLTVV.

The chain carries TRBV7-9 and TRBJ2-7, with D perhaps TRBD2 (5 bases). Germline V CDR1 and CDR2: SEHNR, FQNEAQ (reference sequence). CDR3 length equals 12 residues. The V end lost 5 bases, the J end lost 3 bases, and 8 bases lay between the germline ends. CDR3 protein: CASSPGLYEQYF. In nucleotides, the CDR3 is TGTGCCAGCAGCCCAGGACTCTACGAGCAGTACTTC.

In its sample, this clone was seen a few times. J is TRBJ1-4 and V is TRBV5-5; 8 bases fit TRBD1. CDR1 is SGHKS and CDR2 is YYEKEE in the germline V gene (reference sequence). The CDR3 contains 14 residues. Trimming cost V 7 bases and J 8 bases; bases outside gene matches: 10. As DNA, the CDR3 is TGTGCCAGCGTCGGACAGGGAGGAGACGAAAAACTGTTTTTT. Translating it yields CASVGQGGDEKLFF. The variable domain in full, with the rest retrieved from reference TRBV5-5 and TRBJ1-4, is DAGVTQSPTHLIKTRGQQVTLRCSPISGHKSVSWYQQVLGQGPQFIFQYYEKEERGRGNFPDRFSARQFPNYSSELNVNALLLGDSALYLCASVGQGGDEKLFFGSGTQLSVL.

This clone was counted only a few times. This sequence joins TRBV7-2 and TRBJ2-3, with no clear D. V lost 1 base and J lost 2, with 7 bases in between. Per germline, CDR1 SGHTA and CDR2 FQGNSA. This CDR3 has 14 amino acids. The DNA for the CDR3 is TGTGCCAGCAGCTTAGTCAGGCCCACAGATACGCAGTATTTT. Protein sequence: CASSLVRPTDTQYF.

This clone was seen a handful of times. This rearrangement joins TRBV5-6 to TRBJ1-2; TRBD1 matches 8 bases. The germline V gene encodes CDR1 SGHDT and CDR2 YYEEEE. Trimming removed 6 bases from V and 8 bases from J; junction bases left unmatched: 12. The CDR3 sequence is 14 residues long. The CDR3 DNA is TGTGCCAGCACCGGGAGCCGGACAGGGATAGGCTACACCTTC. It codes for CASTGSRTGIGYTF. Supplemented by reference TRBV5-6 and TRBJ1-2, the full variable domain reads DAGVTQSPTHLIKTRGQQVTLRCSPKSGHDTVSWYQQALGQGPQFIFQYYEEEERQRGNFPDRFSGHQFPNYSSELNVNALLLGDSALYLCASTGSRTGIGYTFGSGTRLTVV.

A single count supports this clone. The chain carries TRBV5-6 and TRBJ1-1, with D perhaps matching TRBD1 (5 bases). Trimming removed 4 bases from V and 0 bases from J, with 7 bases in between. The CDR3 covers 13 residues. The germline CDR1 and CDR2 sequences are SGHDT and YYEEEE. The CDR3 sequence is CASSQGVNTEAFF. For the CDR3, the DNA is TGTGCCAGCAGCCAAGGGGTGAACACTGAAGCTTTCTTT.

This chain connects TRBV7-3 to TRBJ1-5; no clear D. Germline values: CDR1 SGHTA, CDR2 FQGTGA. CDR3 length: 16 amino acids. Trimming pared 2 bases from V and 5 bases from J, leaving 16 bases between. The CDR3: CASSLGLTTWDQPQHF. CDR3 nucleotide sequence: TGTGCCAGCAGCTTAGGACTTACAACATGGGATCAGCCCCAGCATTTT.

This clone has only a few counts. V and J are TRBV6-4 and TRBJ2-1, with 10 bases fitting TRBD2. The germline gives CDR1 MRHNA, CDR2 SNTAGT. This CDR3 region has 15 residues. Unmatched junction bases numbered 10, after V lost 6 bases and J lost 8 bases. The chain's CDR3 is CASSLLAGVKDEQFF. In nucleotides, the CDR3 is TGTGCCAGCAGCCTCCTAGCGGGAGTTAAGGATGAGCAGTTCTTC.

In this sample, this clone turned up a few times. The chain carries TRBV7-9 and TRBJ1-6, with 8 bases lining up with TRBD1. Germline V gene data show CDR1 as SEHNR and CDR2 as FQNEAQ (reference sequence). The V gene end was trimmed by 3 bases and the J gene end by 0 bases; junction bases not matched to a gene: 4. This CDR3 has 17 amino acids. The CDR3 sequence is CASSLTGESSYNSPLHF. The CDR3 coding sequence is TGTGCCAGCAGCTTGACAGGGGAAAGCTCCTATAATTCACCCCTCCACTTT.

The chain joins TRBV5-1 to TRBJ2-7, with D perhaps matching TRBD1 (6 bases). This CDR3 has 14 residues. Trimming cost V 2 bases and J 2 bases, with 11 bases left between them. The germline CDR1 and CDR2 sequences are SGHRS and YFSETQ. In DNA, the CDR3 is TGCGCCAGCAGCTTAGAGACAGGACCCTACGAGCAGTACTTC. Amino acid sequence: CASSLETGPYEQYF.

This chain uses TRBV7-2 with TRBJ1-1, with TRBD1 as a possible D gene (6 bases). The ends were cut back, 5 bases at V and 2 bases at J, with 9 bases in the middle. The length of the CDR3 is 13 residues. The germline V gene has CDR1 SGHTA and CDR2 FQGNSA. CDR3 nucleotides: TGTGCCAGCAGCAAACAGGGCAACACTGAAGCTTTCTTT. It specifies CASSKQGNTEAFF.

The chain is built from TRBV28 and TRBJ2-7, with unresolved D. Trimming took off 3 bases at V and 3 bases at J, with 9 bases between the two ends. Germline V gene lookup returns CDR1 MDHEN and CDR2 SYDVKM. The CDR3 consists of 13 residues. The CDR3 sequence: CASSFARYYEQYF. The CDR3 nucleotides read TGTGCCAGCAGTTTCGCGAGATACTACGAGCAGTACTTC.

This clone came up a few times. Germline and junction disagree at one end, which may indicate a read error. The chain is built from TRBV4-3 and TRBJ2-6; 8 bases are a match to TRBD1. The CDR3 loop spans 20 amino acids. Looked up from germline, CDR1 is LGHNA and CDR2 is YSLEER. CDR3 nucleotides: TGCGCCAGCAGCCAGGGGACTCCGGGACAGGATTTTTCTGGGGCCAACGGCCTGACTTTC. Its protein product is CASSQGTPGQDFSGANGLTF.

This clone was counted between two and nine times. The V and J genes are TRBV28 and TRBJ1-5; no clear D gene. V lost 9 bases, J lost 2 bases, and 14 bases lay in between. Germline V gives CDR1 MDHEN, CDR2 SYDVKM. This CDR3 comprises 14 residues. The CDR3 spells CASSSHYRNQPQHF. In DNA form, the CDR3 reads TGTGCCAGTTCCAGCCACTACCGCAATCAGCCCCAGCATTTT. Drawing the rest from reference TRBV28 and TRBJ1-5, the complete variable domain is DVKVTQSSRYLVKRTGEKVFLECVQDMDHENMFWYRQDPGLGLRLIYFSYDVKMKEKGDIPEGYSVSREKKERFSLILESASTNQTSMYLCASSSHYRNQPQHFGDGTRLSIL.